These 11 T cell receptor beta chains were all obtained from the same sample, sequenced in a study of T cell repertoires in cytomegalovirus infection. TCRdb fed the reads into MiXCR, producing one record per CDR3 protein. This sample yields 450,000 to 600,000 distinct CDR3 sequences, of which approximately 11% are seen a single time; about a tenth belongs to the top ten. Material for sequencing was PBMCs. These receptors were collected from a human donor in good health (CMV status not recorded). Some clones in this sample may be carry-over from other donors' samples.

The chain is built from TRBV19 and TRBJ2-7; D possibly corresponds to TRBD2 (6 bases). Germline V lookup: CDR1 LNHDA, CDR2 SQIVND (reference sequence). Between the trimmed V and J ends, which lost 3 bases and 2 bases, there was a span of 11 bases. This CDR3 is built from 14 residues. CDR3 region: CASSMGGRAYEQYF. Written as DNA, the CDR3 is TGTGCCAGTAGTATGGGAGGCAGGGCCTACGAGCAGTACTTC.

This clonotype was counted many times. V and J are TRBV7-9 and TRBJ1-2; no reliable D call. The CDR3 has 12 residues. Trimming took off 1 base at V and 4 bases at J, with 4 bases between the two ends. CDR1 is SEHNR, CDR2 FQNEAQ, per germline (reference sequence). CDR3: CASSLDRYGYTF. CDR3 in DNA: TGTGCCAGCAGCTTAGACCGCTATGGCTACACCTTC.

V and J are TRBV2 and TRBJ2-1; 9 nucleotides agree with TRBD2. CDR1 is SNHLY and CDR2 is FYNNEI in the germline V gene. The V gene end was trimmed by 4 bases and the J gene end by 7 bases; junction bases not matched to a gene: 5. This CDR3 region has 14 residues. CDR3 DNA sequence: TGTGCCAGCAGTGTAGCGGGAGCTTTAAATGAGCAGTTCTTC. Amino acid sequence: CASSVAGALNEQFF. The whole variable domain, filled in from reference TRBV2 and TRBJ2-1, reads EPEVTQTPSHQVTQMGQEVILRCVPISNHLYFYWYRQILGQKVEFLVSFYNNEISEKSEIFDDQFSVERPDGSNFTLKIRSTKLEDSAMYFCASSVAGALNEQFFGPGTRLTVL.

This clonotype came up many times. The V and J genes are TRBV19 and TRBJ2-5, with D maybe TRBD1 (6 bases). The CDR3 sequence is 13 residues long. Trimming shortened V by 8 bases and J by 0 bases, and 10 bases separated the two germline ends. Germline V CDR1 and CDR2: LNHDA, SQIVND (reference sequence). CDR3 sequence reads: CASGGQNQETQYF. In DNA form, the CDR3 reads TGTGCCAGTGGAGGACAGAACCAAGAGACCCAGTACTTC.

For this clonotype: One end of the junction varies from germline; a read error may be responsible. The chain carries TRBV28 and TRBJ2-7, with D perhaps TRBD2 (5 bases). The V gene's germline CDR1 is MDHEN and CDR2 SYDVKM. The CDR3 covers 16 residues. The CDR3 sequence: CASSPLGLPSSYEQYF. DNA for the CDR3: TGTGCCAGCAGCCCCCTTGGACTTCCTAGCTCCTATGAGCAGTACTTC.

In its sample, this clonotype was seen many times. This sequence joins TRBV11-2 and TRBJ1-5, with TRBD1 matching 7 bases. The length of the CDR3 is 17 residues. CDR1 SGHAT and CDR2 FQNNGV come from the germline V gene. V dropped 4 bases and J dropped 2; count of bases not matched to a gene: 11. In DNA form, the CDR3 reads TGTGCCAGCAGCTCCGGGACAGAGTTTAGGGGCAATCAGCCCCAGCATTTT. The encoded protein is CASSSGTEFRGNQPQHF.

This clonotype was detected a few times. This rearrangement joins TRBV2 to TRBJ1-5; D gene ambiguous. Trimming removed 5 bases at V and 2 bases at J, with 13 bases between. The CDR3 is 15 amino acids. Looked up from germline, CDR1 is SNHLY and CDR2 is FYNNEI. This CDR3 is CASSSSGARNQPQHF. CDR3 coding DNA: TGTGCCAGCAGTTCCTCGGGAGCACGCAATCAGCCCCAGCATTTT.

There are many counts of this clonotype. The V gene is TRBV2, the J gene TRBJ1-5; 8 positions agree with TRBD1. CDR3 size: 14 residues. The junction had 7 bases not matched to a gene; V was cut back by 6 bases and J by 6 bases. CDR1 and CDR2 (germline): SNHLY, FYNNEI. The CDR3, as DNA: TGTGCCAGCAGGGCCCTTACAGGGGGTCAGCCCCAGCATTTT. This encodes CASRALTGGQPQHF.

There are many counts of this clonotype. The rearrangement links TRBV7-2 to TRBJ1-2; D not certain. CDR1 is SGHTA and CDR2 is FQGNSA in the germline V gene. With 3 bases removed from V and 6 bases from J, the gap between germline ends came to 14 bases. This CDR3 has 14 residues. The CDR3 loop is CASSFRRPQDGYTF. In nucleotides, the CDR3 is TGTGCCAGCAGCTTTCGCAGGCCCCAGGATGGCTACACCTTC.

In its sample, this clonotype was seen many times. The chain recombines TRBV7-3 with TRBJ2-5; D is possibly TRBD1 or TRBD2 (6 bases each). This CDR3 region has 16 residues. The germline gives CDR1 SGHTA, CDR2 FQGTGA. Trimming took off 0 bases at V and 1 base at J, with 12 bases between the two ends. The DNA for the CDR3 is TGTGCCAGCAGCTTAACGTTCGGGGGCCCCCAAGAGACCCAGTACTTC. Translation: CASSLTFGGPQETQYF.

This clonotype was recorded at least ten times. This chain joins TRBV7-3 and TRBJ2-1, with a tentative D call TRBD2 (6 bases). The CDR3 consists of 13 residues. Germline lookup yields CDR1 SGHTA and CDR2 FQGTGA. Trimming stripped 4 bases from V and 5 bases from J, with 9 bases between. The CDR3: CASSSGLNNEQFF. In DNA form, the CDR3 reads TGTGCCAGCAGCTCGGGACTGAACAATGAGCAGTTCTTC.